The clone carrying this T cell receptor beta chain was seen only a few times. Via MiXCR, TCRdb re-called the 5' RACE reads, giving one row per CDR3 protein. The sample has 300,000 to 400,000 distinct CDR3 sequences, around 28% seen once. This sample was included in a study of T-cell memory formation after mild COVID-19. From germline, CDR1 is SQVTM and CDR2 ANQGSEA. The CDR3 runs 15 residues. Trimming shortened V by 0 bases and J by 1 base, and 12 bases separated the two germline ends. This chain uses TRBV29-1 with TRBJ1-1, with D perhaps matching TRBD1 (5 bases). The sequenced sample consisted of PBMCs or a T cell subset sorted from them (not recorded which). The sequence came from an adult woman who had mild COVID-19 (a few samples of this study predate the infection). Cell type and time point are not known. In DNA, the CDR3 is TGCAGCGTTGAAGACTGGGGGGTCGGGAACACTGAAGCTTTCTTT. Encoded protein: CSVEDWGVGNTEAFF.